The T cell receptor (beta chain) described here comes from a study of blood T cell repertoires in COVID-19 (dated by TCRdb to about 2020). Describing the broader study: Collaborator samples came from the United States, Italy and Spain and covered acute and convalescent phases of COVID-19. The material from the prospective study consisted of cDNA or gDNA derived from T cells, B-cell-depleted T cells, or PBMCs. The dataset comprised deeply sampled blood TCRbeta repertoires from subjects exposed to, actively infected with, or recovered from COVID-19. The repertoires were released in a freely available public database meant as a resource for research on the immune response to SARS-CoV-2. The samples were drawn from two sources: the first 160 participants of the ongoing ImmuneRACE study, and 1,000 to 1,500 subjects contributed by 6 global collaborators. Sample metadata almost always included a de-identified subject ID, COVID-19 status, age in years and sex. Where available, HLA class I and class II types were obtained from metadata supplied by the sample provider rather than from assay-based typing. Overall study outcomes, separate from this receptor: The quantity of clinical and demographic metadata differed by source and by participant and was supplied without curation.

The CDR3 measures 15 amino acids from cysteine to phenylalanine. Kept here is only the CDR3 DNA, which spans 45 bases and is read in frame from base 1. As encoded in the germline V gene, CDR1 is MGHRA while CDR2 is YSYEKL. V drops 3 bases and J drops 3 bases, leaving 11 bases in between. Participants in the prospective study were aged roughly 18 to 100 years, lived in about two dozen United States geographic areas, and enrolled through a virtual design. In the prospective study, cohorts were assigned on the basis of participant-reported clinical history obtained from a screening survey and a study questionnaire. Recovered participants in ImmuneRACE Cohort 3 were defined as having two consecutive negative NP/OP PCR tests, clearance from a healthcare professional, or resolution of symptoms. Mobile phlebotomists in the prospective study collected whole blood, serum and a nasopharyngeal or oropharyngeal swab from every participant. Prospective study participants could optionally give additional blood draws and questionnaires over an approximately two-month period. Before DNA extraction, blood samples from the prospective study were shipped at room temperature or frozen.

As regards this clone: The clone's antigen remains unknown. Base quality data are lacking; no much larger clone is found one base away.

The immunoSEQ Assay, a bias-controlled multiplex PCR, was used to amplify TCRbeta CDR3 regions from genomic DNA. The original pipeline was this. Within the assay, amplification of reference gene primers was used to estimate how many nucleated cells each sample contained. To quantify the absolute abundance of each unique TCRbeta CDR3 rearrangement, sequence reads were collapsed and filtered. For each sample, productive Simpson clonality was calculated as the square root of Simpson's diversity index over productive rearrangements. TCRdb re-hosts the immuneACCESS table, in-frame sequences only. Its copies lack some clones; in the studies checked, an unresolved V gene accounts for under half of them, and the cause for the rest is not known. V and J calls and clone size follow that table, whereas D and trimming were derived from the DNA. The sample data list more than 400,000 clones, and roughly nine tenths of these were observed just once. The top ten constitute under 0.85% of the sample.

This TCR was recovered from a woman between 18 and 30 years old who had recovered from COVID-19. The chain is encoded by TRBV4-1 joined to TRBJ2-2; the best D guess is TRBD2, with 5 bases matching. The specimen sequenced was PBMCs or T cells enriched from blood (not recorded which). In nucleotides, the sequence is TGCGCCAGCAGCCAGAGGGATGGGGACACCGGGGAGCTGTTTTTT. The resulting protein is CASSQRDGDTGELFF.